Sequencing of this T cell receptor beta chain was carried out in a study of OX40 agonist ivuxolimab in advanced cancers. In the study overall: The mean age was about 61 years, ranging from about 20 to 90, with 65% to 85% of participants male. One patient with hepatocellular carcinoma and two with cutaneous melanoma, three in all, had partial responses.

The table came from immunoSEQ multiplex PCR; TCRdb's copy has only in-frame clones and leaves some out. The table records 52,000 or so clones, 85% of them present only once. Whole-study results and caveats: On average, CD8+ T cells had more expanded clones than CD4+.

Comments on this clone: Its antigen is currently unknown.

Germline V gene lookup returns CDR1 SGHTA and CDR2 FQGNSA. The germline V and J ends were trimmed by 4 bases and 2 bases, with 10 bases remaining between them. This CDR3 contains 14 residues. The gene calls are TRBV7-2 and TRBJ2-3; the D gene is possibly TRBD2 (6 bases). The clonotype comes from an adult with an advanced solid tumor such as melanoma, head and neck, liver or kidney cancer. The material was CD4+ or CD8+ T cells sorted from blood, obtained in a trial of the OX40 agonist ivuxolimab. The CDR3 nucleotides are TGTGCCAGCAGCTCCGGGAGATACACAGATACGCAGTATTTT. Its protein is CASSSGRYTDTQYF.